The clone carrying this TCR beta chain was recorded a few times. Its antigen is still unknown. The data stem from a study of T cell repertoires in cytomegalovirus infection. The overall study: CMV epitopes that were recently identified and HLA-C-restricted were used alongside well-studied HLA-B-restricted ones.

The CDR3 covers 19 residues. Per germline, CDR1 MDHEN and CDR2 SYDVKM. The V segment lost 4 bases and the J segment 3 bases; nucleotides outside the gene matches: 19. TCRdb passed the reads through MiXCR, listing each CDR3 protein once. The sample records some 590,000 distinct CDR3 sequences, just under 40% being singletons. The TCR sequence derives from a human donor in good health (CMV status not recorded). Some clones in this sample may be carry-over from other donors' samples. The chain combines TRBV28 with TRBJ2-3; 7 nucleotides line up with TRBD1. Specimen: cultured PBMCs, collected from culture after CMV antigen stimulation. The DNA for the CDR3 is TGTGCCAGCAGTTACTCACCGAACAGGGGTTACGGACAGACAGATACGCAGTATTTT. It codes for CASSYSPNRGYGQTDTQYF.